This T cell receptor (beta chain) emerged from a study of T cells after posttransplantation cyclophosphamide. The V segment lost 5 bases and the J segment 7 bases; nucleotides outside the gene matches: 11. Germline V gene data show CDR1 as ENHRY and CDR2 as SYGVKD. The CDR3 has 16 amino acids. Sampled 1 year posttransplant, controls received myeloablative marrow transplants, methotrexate and a calcineurin inhibitor. Assay: immunoSEQ multiplex PCR; the TCRdb copy retains only in-frame clones and omits some. The sample consists of more than 20,000 clones, 80% to 90% of them appearing once. Overall study results and limits: Tissue-infiltrating T cells from skin or gut overlapped little with blood T cells. Later blood repertoires were often dominated by clones from the donor CD8+ memory compartment. TRB clonality was highly associated with recipient CMV seropositivity and reactivation.

In regard to this clone: Its antigen remains unidentified.

The specimen comprised PBMCs, sampled approximately twelve months after allogeneic stem cell transplant with calcineurin inhibitor and methotrexate. The sequence was collected from a female patient between 30 and 40 years old who received an allogeneic stem cell transplant from an unrelated donor, was CMV-positive, and had acute and chronic GVHD. Some of these T cells may belong to the graft donor. The rearrangement uses TRBV10-3 and TRBJ2-2; 9 bases match TRBD1. The CDR3 is CAISNLQGAYGGELFF. The CDR3 coding sequence is TGTGCCATCAGTAACTTACAGGGGGCGTACGGCGGGGAGCTGTTTTTT.